One sample yielded the 15 T cell receptor beta chains listed below, sequenced in a study of T cell clonality in common variable immunodeficiency (dated by TCRdb to 2014 to 2015). The receptor library was made with the immunoSEQ multiplex PCR assay. In its TCRdb copy, this immuneACCESS table keeps in-frame sequences only and misses some clones. Where compared with another copy, unresolved V genes explain less than half of these, and the others have no known cause. Across this sample, some 39,000 clones were tabulated and none appeared just once. Of the sample, over 1.2% falls within the top ten clones. The material sequenced was peripheral blood mononuclear cells. Every receptor here comes from a person aged 18 to 69 in good health.

This clone has ten or more counts. The CDR3 end is not reached by the read, which stops 3 residues before it; the germline J gene fills it in. The V gene is TRBV20-1, the J gene TRBJ2-7; D tentatively fits TRBD1 or TRBD2 (5 bases each). The CDR3 extends over 16 amino acids. Germline-derived CDR1 and CDR2 are DFQATT and SNEGSKA (reference sequence). Trimming shortened V by 1 base and J by 3 bases, and 19 bases separated the two germline ends. The covered CDR3 bases are TGCAGTGCTAGAGGTCGAAACAGGCACGGGAACTACGAG. Translation gives CSARGRNRHGNYE. The entire CDR3 is CSARGRNRHGNYEQYF.

There are many counts of this clone. The DNA ends 3 residues before the CDR3 does, and the rest of the CDR3 is filled in from the germline J gene. V usage is TRBV29-1 and J usage is TRBJ2-4; TRBD1 is a possible D gene (6 bases). CDR1 is SQVTM and CDR2 is ANQGSEA in the germline V gene. The germline V and J ends were trimmed by 3 bases and 7 bases, with 10 bases remaining between them. The CDR3 covers 12 residues. The sequenced CDR3 bases are TGCAGCGTTGAGGGGACACCCAACATT. It yields the protein CSVEGTPNI. The CDR3 in full is CSVEGTPNIQYF.

This clone was picked up many times. The read stops 3 residues short of the end of the CDR3; the missing end is completed from the germline J gene. The chain couples TRBV19 to TRBJ2-7, with 14 bases identical to TRBD2. The CDR3 has 15 amino acids. The germline V gene has CDR1 LNHDA and CDR2 SQIVND (reference sequence). The junction had 4 bases not matched to a gene; V was cut back by 3 bases and J by 6 bases. The CDR3 DNA, read in part, is TGTGCCAGTAGTATCGGACTAGCGGGAGGAAGCGAG. Its translation: CASSIGLAGGSE. The full-length CDR3 reads as CASSIGLAGGSEQYF.

This clone occurred many times. Sequencing ends 3 residues short of the CDR3 end; the germline J gene provides the rest. The chain joins TRBV12-3 or TRBV12-4 to TRBJ2-1; 11 nucleotides line up with TRBD2. The V segment lost 6 bases and the J segment 6 bases; nucleotides outside the gene matches: 7. The CDR3 extends over 15 amino acids. The CDR3 bases that were read are TGTGCCAGCAGATTTACTAGCGGGAGTGCCAATGAG. This sequence encodes CASRFTSGSANE. The entire CDR3 is CASRFTSGSANEQFF.

Many counts were recorded for this clone. Read data end 3 residues before the CDR3 end; the end is taken from the germline J gene. V and J are TRBV28 and TRBJ2-7; a possible D gene is TRBD1 (5 bases). CDR1 and CDR2 (germline): MDHEN, SYDVKM. This CDR3 region has 12 residues. V lost 3 bases and J lost 6, with 9 bases in between. The chain's CDR3 is CASSLGPSEQYF. CDR3 DNA (partial): TGTGCCAGCAGTTTGGGGCCTTCCGAG.

This clone was detected ten times or more. The missing CDR3 end, 3 residues past where the read stops, is filled in from the germline J gene. This chain joins TRBV5-1 and TRBJ2-1; 9 bases line up with TRBD1. CDR3 length equals 14 residues. Germline V gives CDR1 SGHRS, CDR2 YFSETQ. Losses at the gene ends were 4 bases for V and 9 bases for J; bases not matched to a gene: 8. The CDR3 DNA, read in part, is TGCGCCAGCAGCCCCCGGACAGGGGACGGTGAG. Its protein is CASSPRTGDGE. Given in full, the CDR3 is CASSPRTGDGEQFF.

This clone was seen repeatedly, ten times or more. The CDR3 end is not reached by the read, which stops 3 residues before it; the germline J gene fills it in. This rearrangement joins TRBV20-1 to TRBJ2-7; unclear D gene. This CDR3 contains 15 residues. The V gene lost 3 bases and the J gene lost 3 bases, with 18 bases spanning the gap. CDR1 and CDR2 (germline): DFQATT, SNEGSKA (reference sequence). Partial CDR3 DNA: TGCAGTGCTAGTCGGTCCGCAGCAGGAATCTACGAG. Amino acids: CSASRSAAGIYE. The whole CDR3 sequence is CSASRSAAGIYEQYF.

This clone came up many times. The CDR3 end is not reached by the read, which stops 3 residues before it; the germline J gene fills it in. The chain carries TRBV19 and TRBJ2-2; TRBD2 matches 8 bases. V trimming: 7 bases; J trimming: 3 bases; junction bases outside the gene matches: 7. Germline V gene data show CDR1 as LNHDA and CDR2 as SQIVND (reference sequence). CDR3 size: 15 residues. The CDR3: CASKNSGTHTGELFF. CDR3 DNA, as far as it was read: TGTGCCAGTAAAAATAGCGGGACGCACACCGGGGAG.

Many counts were recorded for this clone. The read ends 3 residues before the CDR3 terminus; that terminus is restored from the germline J gene. The genes are TRBV4-1 and TRBJ1-1, with D possibly TRBD1 on 6 matching bases. Germline CDR1 reads MGHRA; CDR2 reads YSYEKL. This CDR3 has 14 residues. Trimming removed 8 bases at V and 4 bases at J, with 17 bases between. This chain's CDR3 is CASARGGAGTEAFF. Incomplete CDR3 DNA: TGCGCCAGCGCTCGAGGGGGGGCGGGCACTGAA.

This clone has ten or more counts. The missing CDR3 end, 3 residues past where the read stops, is filled in from the germline J gene. This sequence joins TRBV5-1 and TRBJ2-7; possible D gene TRBD2, 7 bases. The CDR3 loop spans 18 amino acids. V was trimmed by 2 bases and J by 3 bases, leaving 24 bases between them. Germline V gene sequence: CDR1 SGHRS, CDR2 YFSETQ. The CDR3 sequence: CASSFSLWGRGTIYEQYF. The CDR3 DNA, read in part, is TGCGCCAGCAGCTTCTCGTTGTGGGGGCGGGGGACGATCTACGAG.

This clone occurred many times. The CDR3 end is not reached by the read, which stops 3 residues before it; the germline J gene fills it in. The chain employs TRBV2 and TRBJ2-1; TRBD2 matches 9 bases. Unmatched junction bases numbered 3, after V lost 5 bases and J lost 1 base. CDR1 is SNHLY and CDR2 is FYNNEI in the germline V gene. This CDR3 contains 15 residues. The CDR3 sequence: CASSLSGGSYNEQFF. Incomplete CDR3 DNA: TGTGCCAGCAGTCTCAGCGGGGGGTCCTACAATGAG.

This clone was recorded many times. The read terminates 3 residues ahead of where the CDR3 ends, so the germline J gene completes it. The V call is TRBV20-1, the J call TRBJ2-2; TRBD2 aligns across 14 bases. The V gene end was trimmed by 6 bases and the J gene end by 1 base; junction bases not matched to a gene: 4. The CDR3 spans 16 residues. Germline V CDR1 and CDR2: DFQATT, SNEGSKA (reference sequence). The CDR3 is CSATTSGRENTGELFF. The sequenced CDR3 bases are TGCAGTGCCACGACTAGCGGGAGGGAGAACACCGGGGAG.

This clone was seen more than once but under ten times. Only one base separates this from a far larger clonotype, so it likely reflects a read error. The read terminates 3 residues ahead of where the CDR3 ends, so the germline J gene completes it. This chain links TRBV6-1 with TRBJ2-3; TRBD1 matches 7 bases. CDR3 length: 19 amino acids. The V gene's germline CDR1 is MNHNS and CDR2 SASEGT. With V trimmed by 1 base and J by 4 bases, 17 bases remained unmatched. The CDR3 loop reads CASSEVGAETGKSADTQYF. The CDR3 DNA, read in part, is TGTGCCAGCAGTGAAGTTGGAGCGGAGACAGGGAAGAGCGCAGATACG.

This clone came up many times. The read ends 3 residues before the CDR3 terminus; that terminus is restored from the germline J gene. The chain combines TRBV20-1 with TRBJ2-7; 8 bases match TRBD2. The CDR3 is 12 residues long. Germline V gene sequence: CDR1 DFQATT, CDR2 SNEGSKA (reference sequence). CDR3 in amino acids: CSQHSGIGEQYF. Partial CDR3 DNA: TGCAGCCAACATAGCGGGATTGGCGAG.

This clone was recorded many times. The CDR3 end falls 3 residues outside the read, so it is completed with the germline J gene. This sample also contains other DNA sequences that code for the same CDR3. This chain connects TRBV2 to TRBJ2-7; 8 bases are a match to TRBD2. The CDR3 runs to 16 residues. The trim removed 6 bases at V and 2 bases at J, leaving 12 bases unmatched. Germline V CDR1 and CDR2: SNHLY, FYNNEI. The CDR3 is CASSGGASGLPYEQYF. CDR3 bases read: TGTGCCAGCAGCGGGGGTGCTAGCGGGCTACCCTACGAG.